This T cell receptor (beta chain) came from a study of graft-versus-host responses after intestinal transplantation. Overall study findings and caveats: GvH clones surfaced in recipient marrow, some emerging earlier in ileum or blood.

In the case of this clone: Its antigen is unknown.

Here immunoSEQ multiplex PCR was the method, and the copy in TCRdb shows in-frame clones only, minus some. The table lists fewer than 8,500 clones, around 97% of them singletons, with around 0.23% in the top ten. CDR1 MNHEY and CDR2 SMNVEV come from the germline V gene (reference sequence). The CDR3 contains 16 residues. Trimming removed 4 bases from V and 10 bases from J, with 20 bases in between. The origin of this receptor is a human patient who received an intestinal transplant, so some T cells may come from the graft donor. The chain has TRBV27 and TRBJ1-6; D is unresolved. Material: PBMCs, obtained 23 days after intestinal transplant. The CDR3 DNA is TGTGCCAGCAGTTCCCCCGGCAGGCTACCTAAATCACCCCTCCACTTT. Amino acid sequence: CASSSPGRLPKSPLHF.